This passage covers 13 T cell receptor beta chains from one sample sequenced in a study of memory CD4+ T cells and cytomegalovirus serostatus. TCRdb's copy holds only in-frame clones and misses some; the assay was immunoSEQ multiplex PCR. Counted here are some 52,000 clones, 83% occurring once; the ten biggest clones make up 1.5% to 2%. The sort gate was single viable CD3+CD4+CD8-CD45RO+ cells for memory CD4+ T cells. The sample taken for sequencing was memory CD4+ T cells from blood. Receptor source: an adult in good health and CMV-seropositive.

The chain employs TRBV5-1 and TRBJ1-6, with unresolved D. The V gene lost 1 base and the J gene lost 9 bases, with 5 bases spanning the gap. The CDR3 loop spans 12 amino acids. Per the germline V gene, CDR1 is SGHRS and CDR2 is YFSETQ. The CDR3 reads CASSLTGSPLHF. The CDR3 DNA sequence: TGCGCCAGCAGCTTGACGGGTTCACCCCTCCACTTT.

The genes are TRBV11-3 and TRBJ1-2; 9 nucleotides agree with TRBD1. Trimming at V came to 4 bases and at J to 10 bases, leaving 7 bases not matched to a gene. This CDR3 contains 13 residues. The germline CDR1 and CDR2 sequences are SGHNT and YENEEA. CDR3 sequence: CASSSWTGEDYTF. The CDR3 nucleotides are TGTGCCAGCAGCTCATGGACAGGGGAGGACTACACCTTC.

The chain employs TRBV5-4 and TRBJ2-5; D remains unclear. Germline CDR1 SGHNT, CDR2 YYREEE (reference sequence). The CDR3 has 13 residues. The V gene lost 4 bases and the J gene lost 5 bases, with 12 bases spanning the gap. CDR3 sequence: CASSGSVRETQYF. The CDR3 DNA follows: TGTGCCAGCAGCGGGTCCGTACGGGAGACCCAGTACTTC.

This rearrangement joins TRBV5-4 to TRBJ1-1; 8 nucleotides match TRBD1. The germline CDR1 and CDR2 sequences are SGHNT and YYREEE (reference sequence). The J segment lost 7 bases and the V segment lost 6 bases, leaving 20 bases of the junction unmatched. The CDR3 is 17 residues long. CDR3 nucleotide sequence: TGTGCCAGCACCTCCGGGGGTCAGGGGGCCTTTTTTGGTGAAGCTTTCTTT. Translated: CASTSGGQGAFFGEAFF. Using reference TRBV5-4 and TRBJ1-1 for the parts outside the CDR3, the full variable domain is ETGVTQSPTHLIKTRGQQVTLRCSSQSGHNTVSWYQQALGQGPQFIFQYYREEENGRGNFPPRFSGLQFPNYSSELNVNALELDDSALYLCASTSGGQGAFFGEAFFGQGTRLTVV.

CDR3 protein: CASSLRIGTGNTEAFF. Written as DNA, the CDR3 is TGTGCCAGCAGCTTGCGGATCGGAACAGGAAACACTGAAGCTTTCTTT. This sequence joins TRBV11-2 and TRBJ1-1; TRBD1 is a possible D gene (5 bases). Germline V gene lookup returns CDR1 SGHAT and CDR2 FQNNGV. Trimming removed 3 bases from V and 2 bases from J, with 16 bases in between. This CDR3 is 16 amino acids long.

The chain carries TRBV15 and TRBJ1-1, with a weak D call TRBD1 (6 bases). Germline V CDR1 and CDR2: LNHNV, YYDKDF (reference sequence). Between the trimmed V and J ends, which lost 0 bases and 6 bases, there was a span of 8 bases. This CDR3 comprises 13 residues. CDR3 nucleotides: TGTGCCACCAGCAGAGATCCAGGGGCTGAAGCTTTCTTT. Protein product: CATSRDPGAEAFF.

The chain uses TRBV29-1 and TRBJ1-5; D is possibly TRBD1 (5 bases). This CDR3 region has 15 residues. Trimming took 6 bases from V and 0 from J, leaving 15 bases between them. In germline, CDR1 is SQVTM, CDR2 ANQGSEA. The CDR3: CSVSDGTYSNQPQHF. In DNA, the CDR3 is TGCAGCGTCTCAGACGGGACTTATAGCAATCAGCCCCAGCATTTT.

CDR3 sequence (DNA): TGCGCCAGCAGCTTCAGCGGGAGCGAGCAGTACTTC. Protein: CASSFSGSEQYF. V usage is TRBV5-1 and J usage is TRBJ2-7; 8 bases agree with TRBD2. The CDR3 runs 12 residues. J lost 6 bases, V lost 2 bases, and 1 base had no gene match. CDR1 and CDR2 from the germline V gene are SGHRS and YFSETQ.

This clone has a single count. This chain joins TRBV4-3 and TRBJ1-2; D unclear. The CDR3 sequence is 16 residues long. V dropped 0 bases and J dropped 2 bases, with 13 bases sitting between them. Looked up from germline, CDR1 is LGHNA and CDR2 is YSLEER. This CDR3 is CASSQDLNGRNYGYTF. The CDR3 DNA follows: TGCGCCAGCAGCCAAGATTTGAACGGCAGGAACTATGGCTACACCTTC.

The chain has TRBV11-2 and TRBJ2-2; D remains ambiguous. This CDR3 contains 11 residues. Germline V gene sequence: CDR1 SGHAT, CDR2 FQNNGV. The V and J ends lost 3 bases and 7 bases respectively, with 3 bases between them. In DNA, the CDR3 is TGTGCCAGCAGCTTCGTCGGGGAGCTGTTTTTT. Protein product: CASSFVGELFF.

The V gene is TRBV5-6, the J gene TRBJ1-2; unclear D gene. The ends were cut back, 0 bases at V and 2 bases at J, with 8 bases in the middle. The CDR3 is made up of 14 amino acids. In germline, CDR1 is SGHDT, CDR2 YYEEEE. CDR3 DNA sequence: TGTGCCAGCAGCTTGGGAGACTTGAACTATGGCTACACCTTC. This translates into CASSLGDLNYGYTF.

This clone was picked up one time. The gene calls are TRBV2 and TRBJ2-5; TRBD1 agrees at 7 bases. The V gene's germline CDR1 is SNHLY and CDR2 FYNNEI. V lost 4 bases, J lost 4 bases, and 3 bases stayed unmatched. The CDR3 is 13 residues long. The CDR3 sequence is CASSADRRETQYF. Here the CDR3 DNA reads TGTGCCAGCAGTGCGGACAGGAGAGAGACCCAGTACTTC.

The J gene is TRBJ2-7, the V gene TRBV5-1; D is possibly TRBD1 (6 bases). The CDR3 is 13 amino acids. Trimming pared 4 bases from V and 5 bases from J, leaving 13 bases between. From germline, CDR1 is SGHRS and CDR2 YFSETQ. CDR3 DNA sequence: TGCGCCAGCAGCGGGACACCTGGCCACGAGCAGTACTTC. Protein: CASSGTPGHEQYF.